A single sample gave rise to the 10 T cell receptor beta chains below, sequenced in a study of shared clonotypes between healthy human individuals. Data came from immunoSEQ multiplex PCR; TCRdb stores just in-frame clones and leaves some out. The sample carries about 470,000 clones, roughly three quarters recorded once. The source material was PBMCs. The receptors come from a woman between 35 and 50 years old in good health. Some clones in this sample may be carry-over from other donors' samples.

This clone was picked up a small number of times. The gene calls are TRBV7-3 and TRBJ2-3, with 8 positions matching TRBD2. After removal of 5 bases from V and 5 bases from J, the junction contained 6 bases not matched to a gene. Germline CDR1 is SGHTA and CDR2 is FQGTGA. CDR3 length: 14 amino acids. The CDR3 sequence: CASSPGLAGDTQYF. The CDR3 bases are TGTGCCAGCAGCCCGGGGCTAGCGGGAGATACGCAGTATTTT. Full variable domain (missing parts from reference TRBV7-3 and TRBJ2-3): GAGVSQTPSNKVTEKGKYVELRCDPISGHTALYWYRQSLGQGPEFLIYFQGTGAADDSGLPNDRFFAVRPEGSVSTLKIQRTERGDSAVYLCASSPGLAGDTQYFGPGTRLTVL.

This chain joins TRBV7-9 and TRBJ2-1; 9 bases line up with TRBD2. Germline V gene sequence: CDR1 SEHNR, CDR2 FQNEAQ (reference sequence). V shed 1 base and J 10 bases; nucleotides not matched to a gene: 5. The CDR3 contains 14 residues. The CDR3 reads CASSLDPSGAEQFF. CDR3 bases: TGTGCCAGCAGCTTAGACCCTAGCGGGGCCGAGCAGTTCTTC.

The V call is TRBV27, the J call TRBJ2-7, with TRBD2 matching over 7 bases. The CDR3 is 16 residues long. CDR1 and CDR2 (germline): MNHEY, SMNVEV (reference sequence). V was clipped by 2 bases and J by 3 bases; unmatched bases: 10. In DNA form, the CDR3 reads TGTGCCAGCAGTTTAAGGGGAGGGTACACCAGCTACGAGCAGTACTTC. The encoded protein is CASSLRGGYTSYEQYF.

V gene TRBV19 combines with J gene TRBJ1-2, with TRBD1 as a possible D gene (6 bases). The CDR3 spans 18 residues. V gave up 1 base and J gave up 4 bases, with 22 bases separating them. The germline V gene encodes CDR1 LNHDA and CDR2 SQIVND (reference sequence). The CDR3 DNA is TGTGCCAGTAGTATAGTAGTTTCGTCGGGACAAGAAGGCTATGGCTACACCTTC. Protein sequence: CASSIVVSSGQEGYGYTF. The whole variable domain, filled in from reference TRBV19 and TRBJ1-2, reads DGGITQSPKYLFRKEGQNVTLSCEQNLNHDAMYWYRQDPGQGLRLIYYSQIVNDFQKGDIAEGYSVSREKKESFPLTVTSAQKNPTAFYLCASSIVVSSGQEGYGYTFGSGTRLTVV.

The CDR3 DNA is TGTGCCAGCGCGTTTGTGGGCAAAAACATTCAGTACTTC. Protein sequence: CASAFVGKNIQYF. The gene calls are TRBV7-2 and TRBJ2-4, with D uncertain. Trimming removed 8 bases at V and 3 bases at J, with 11 bases between. CDR1 SGHTA and CDR2 FQGNSA come from the germline V gene. CDR3 length: 13 amino acids.

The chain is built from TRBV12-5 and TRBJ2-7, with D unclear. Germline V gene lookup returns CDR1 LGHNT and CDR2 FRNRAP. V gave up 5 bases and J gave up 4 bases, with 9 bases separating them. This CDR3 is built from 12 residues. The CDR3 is CASGTNSYEQYF. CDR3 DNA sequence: TGTGCTAGTGGTACTAACTCTTACGAGCAGTACTTC.

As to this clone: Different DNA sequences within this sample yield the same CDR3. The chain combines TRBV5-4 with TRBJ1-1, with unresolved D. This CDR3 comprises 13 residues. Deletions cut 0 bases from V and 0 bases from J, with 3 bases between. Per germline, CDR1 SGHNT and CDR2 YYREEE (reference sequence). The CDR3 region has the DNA TGTGCCAGCAGCTTGGCCCTGAACACTGAAGCTTTCTTT. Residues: CASSLALNTEAFF. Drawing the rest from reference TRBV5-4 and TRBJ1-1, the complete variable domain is ETGVTQSPTHLIKTRGQQVTLRCSSQSGHNTVSWYQQALGQGPQFIFQYYREEENGRGNFPPRFSGLQFPNYSSELNVNALELDDSALYLCASSLALNTEAFFGQGTRLTVV.

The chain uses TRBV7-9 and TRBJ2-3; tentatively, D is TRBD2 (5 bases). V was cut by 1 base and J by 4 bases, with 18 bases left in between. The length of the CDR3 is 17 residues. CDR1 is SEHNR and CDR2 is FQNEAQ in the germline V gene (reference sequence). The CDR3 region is CASSLGGLGAIPDTQYF. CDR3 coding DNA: TGTGCCAGCAGCTTAGGAGGTTTGGGAGCGATTCCAGATACGCAGTATTTT.

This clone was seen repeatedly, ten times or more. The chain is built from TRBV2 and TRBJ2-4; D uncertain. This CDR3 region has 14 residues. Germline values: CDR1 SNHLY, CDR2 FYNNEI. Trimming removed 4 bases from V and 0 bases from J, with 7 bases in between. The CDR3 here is CASSGSLAKNIQYF. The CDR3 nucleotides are TGTGCCAGCAGTGGCTCCCTAGCCAAAAACATTCAGTACTTC.

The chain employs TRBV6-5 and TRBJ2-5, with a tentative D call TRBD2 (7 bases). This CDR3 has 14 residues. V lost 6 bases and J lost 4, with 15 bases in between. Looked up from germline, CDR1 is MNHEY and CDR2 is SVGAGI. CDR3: CASRLLGGLETQYF. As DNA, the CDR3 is TGTGCCAGCAGGCTGCTGGGGGGGCTAGAGACCCAGTACTTC.